A single sample gave rise to the 18 T cell receptor beta chains below, sequenced in a study of T cells in Graves' hyperthyroidism and ophthalmopathy. RNA transcripts served as the template for amplifying TCR beta CDR3 regions. First-round RT-PCR targeting the TCR CDR3 was performed with the HTBI primer set. TCRdb itself ran the multiplex PCR reads through MiXCR, one entry per CDR3 protein. The sample holds 300,000 to 450,000 distinct CDR3 sequences; 15% to 20% are singletons and the top ten take 15% to 18%. The material sequenced was blood. All receptors derive from a woman aged 40 to 49 with Graves' ophthalmopathy.

In its sample, this clonotype was seen many times. This chain links TRBV30 with TRBJ1-1, with unresolved D. V shed 2 bases and J shed 1 base, with 8 bases lying between them. The CDR3 covers 13 residues. From germline, CDR1 is GTSNPN and CDR2 SVGIG (reference sequence). Here the CDR3 reads CAWSRKPNTEAFF. The CDR3 coding sequence is TGTGCCTGGAGTAGGAAGCCGAACACTGAAGCTTTCTTT. Full variable domain (outside the CDR3, taken from reference TRBV30 and TRBJ1-1): SQTIHQWPATLVQPVGSPLSLECTVEGTSNPNLYWYRQAAGRGLQLLFYSVGIGQISSEVPQNLSASRPQDRQFILSSKKLLLSDSGFYLCAWSRKPNTEAFFGQGTRLTVV.

V gene TRBV7-8 combines with J gene TRBJ2-7; TRBD2 agrees at 8 bases. The CDR3 length is 14 residues. Germline loops: CDR1 SGHVS, CDR2 FQNEAQ. Trimming removed 5 bases from V and 2 bases from J; junction bases left unmatched: 5. The DNA of the CDR3 is TGTGCCAGCAGCGTACTAGCGGAGACCTACGAGCAGTACTTC. It translates to CASSVLAETYEQYF.

In its sample, this clonotype was seen many times. The V gene is TRBV6-4, the J gene TRBJ1-5; 8 bases fit TRBD1. The CDR3 consists of 17 residues. Losses at the gene ends were 8 bases for V and 1 base for J; bases not matched to a gene: 13. CDR1 MRHNA and CDR2 SNTAGT come from the germline V gene. CDR3 coding DNA: TGTGCCAGCGCCCGACATTCGACAGGGGACAGCAATCAGCCCCAGCATTTT. Encoded protein: CASARHSTGDSNQPQHF.

To note about this clonotype: One base away lies a much larger clone, so this may be a sequencing read error. The V and J genes are TRBV13 and TRBJ2-7; D not certain. The length of the CDR3 is 15 residues. CDR1 PRHDT and CDR2 FYEKMQ come from the germline V gene (reference sequence). With 7 bases removed from V and 0 bases from J, the gap between germline ends came to 16 bases. The DNA for the CDR3 is TGTGCCAGCATCTTCTCATCCTGGAGCTCCTACGAGCAGTACTTC. It codes for CASIFSSWSSYEQYF.

This clonotype was counted ten times or more. The gene calls are TRBV7-8 and TRBJ1-1, with TRBD1 matching over 7 bases. Losses at the gene ends were 5 bases for V and 0 bases for J; bases not matched to a gene: 6. CDR1 is SGHVS and CDR2 is FQNEAQ in the germline V gene. CDR3 length: 15 residues. CDR3 sequence reads: CASSLTGQMNTEAFF. The DNA of the CDR3 is TGTGCCAGCAGCCTTACGGGACAGATGAACACTGAAGCTTTCTTT.

The chain joins TRBV24-1 to TRBJ1-2; 8 positions match TRBD1. Germline V lookup: CDR1 KGHDR, CDR2 SFDVKD. V trimming: 9 bases; J trimming: 4 bases; junction bases outside the gene matches: 3. This CDR3 contains 12 residues. The CDR3 spells CATAGTGYGYTF. In DNA, the CDR3 is TGTGCCACCGCCGGGACAGGCTATGGCTACACCTTC.

This clonotype has at least ten counts. The genes are TRBV27 and TRBJ2-7; TRBD1 might be the D (6 bases). V was trimmed by 4 bases and J by 2 bases, leaving 12 bases between them. Germline CDR1 is MNHEY and CDR2 is SMNVEV (reference sequence). This CDR3 is built from 14 residues. The CDR3: CASSYTGPPYEQYF. As DNA, the CDR3 is TGTGCCAGCAGTTATACAGGGCCACCCTACGAGCAGTACTTC.

This clonotype was recorded at least ten times. The CDR3 here is CSAHEFGLSNLEQYF. CDR3 DNA: TGCAGTGCACACGAATTCGGGCTATCAAACCTCGAGCAGTACTTC. The chain has TRBV20-1 and TRBJ2-7; D not certain. Trimming shortened V by 6 bases and J by 6 bases, and 24 bases separated the two germline ends. CDR1 and CDR2 from the germline V gene are DFQATT and SNEGSKA (reference sequence). The CDR3 extends over 15 amino acids.

This clonotype has ten or more counts. This chain uses TRBV4-2 with TRBJ2-2; TRBD1 aligns across 7 bases. Germline CDR1 reads LGHNA; CDR2 reads YNFKEQ. V dropped 4 bases and J dropped 2; count of bases not matched to a gene: 7. CDR3 size: 16 residues. The CDR3 here is CASSPQTGSNTGELFF. Here the CDR3 DNA reads TGTGCCAGCAGCCCCCAGACAGGGTCAAACACCGGGGAGCTGTTTTTT.

In this sample, this clonotype turned up many times. The V gene is TRBV6-2 or TRBV6-3, the J gene TRBJ2-7; possible D gene TRBD1, 5 bases. Per the germline V gene, CDR1 is MNHEY and CDR2 is SVGEGT. The CDR3 runs to 15 residues. V shed 0 bases and J shed 0 bases, with 9 bases lying between them. CDR3 residues: CASSYSREHSYEQYF. Here the CDR3 DNA reads TGTGCCAGCAGTTACTCCAGGGAACACTCCTACGAGCAGTACTTC.

This chain joins TRBV11-3 and TRBJ2-7, with TRBD2 matching over 7 bases. Per the germline V gene, CDR1 is SGHNT and CDR2 is YENEEA. The CDR3 is 14 residues long. The J segment lost 4 bases and the V segment lost 5 bases, leaving 8 bases of the junction unmatched. Written as DNA, the CDR3 is TGTGCCAGCAGCCAAGGTGGGGAGGGATACGAGCAGTACTTC. This codes for CASSQGGEGYEQYF.

This clonotype has ten or more counts. The chain links TRBV13 to TRBJ2-5, with 13 bases identical to TRBD2. Per germline, CDR1 PRHDT and CDR2 FYEKMQ (reference sequence). This CDR3 comprises 18 residues. Trimming cost V 3 bases and J 7 bases; bases outside gene matches: 14. The CDR3 region is CASSFSGTSGIRGLTQYF. In nucleotides, the CDR3 is TGTGCCAGCAGCTTCTCCGGGACTAGCGGGATAAGAGGTCTGACCCAGTACTTC.

This clonotype was recorded at least ten times. The chain combines TRBV7-2 with TRBJ1-2; D call uncertain. The V end was cut by 0 bases, the J end by 6 bases, with 23 bases between. Per the germline V gene, CDR1 is SGHTA and CDR2 is FQGNSA. The CDR3 loop spans 18 amino acids. The CDR3 sequence: CASSLALTAPVNADGYTF. The CDR3 region has the DNA TGTGCCAGCAGCTTAGCCCTCACAGCCCCGGTTAACGCGGATGGCTACACCTTC. The full variable domain, in which reference TRBV7-2 and TRBJ1-2 provide the parts outside the CDR3, is GAGVSQSPSNKVTEKGKDVELRCDPISGHTALYWYRQSLGQGLEFLIYFQGNSAPDKSGLPSDRFSAERTGGSVSTLTIQRTQQEDSAVYLCASSLALTAPVNADGYTFGSGTRLTVV.

The chain employs TRBV6-5 and TRBJ2-5; no firm D call. Trimming pared 2 bases from V and 3 bases from J, leaving 7 bases between. Looked up from germline, CDR1 is MNHEY and CDR2 is SVGAGI. The CDR3 has 13 residues. The CDR3 DNA reads as TGTGCCAGCAGTTACAAGCGTAAAGAGACCCAGTACTTC. It translates to CASSYKRKETQYF.

This clonotype was counted ten times or more. This chain uses TRBV12-3 or TRBV12-4 with TRBJ1-1; D gene uncertain. V was pared by 1 base and J by 10 bases, with 10 bases between. The CDR3 spans 12 residues. The chain's CDR3 is CASSLGAGGAFF. DNA for the CDR3: TGTGCCAGCAGTTTAGGGGCAGGAGGAGCTTTCTTT.

This clonotype has a count of ten or more. This sequence joins TRBV11-1 and TRBJ2-7; 8 bases align to TRBD1. The germline V gene has CDR1 SGHAT and CDR2 FQDESV (reference sequence). This CDR3 contains 17 residues. With V trimmed by 5 bases and J by 2 bases, 14 bases remained unmatched. CDR3 nucleotides: TGTGCCAGCAGCCTTGCCCTAACGACAGGGGTGGCCTACGAGCAGTACTTC. Protein product: CASSLALTTGVAYEQYF.

The J gene is TRBJ2-5, the V gene TRBV29-1, with 9 nucleotides matching TRBD2. The CDR3 has 18 amino acids. J lost 5 bases, V lost 7 bases, and 23 bases had no gene match. The V gene's germline CDR1 is SQVTM and CDR2 ANQGSEA. CDR3 DNA sequence: TGCAGCGGGGAGGTTCCCGCAGGTTGGGAGCGGGAGGTTGAGACCCAGTACTTC. Its protein is CSGEVPAGWEREVETQYF.

This clonotype was seen repeatedly, ten times or more. V gene TRBV5-5 combines with J gene TRBJ1-5; 8 nucleotides line up with TRBD1. Looked up from germline, CDR1 is SGHKS and CDR2 is YYEKEE (reference sequence). CDR3 length equals 16 residues. After removal of 4 bases from V and 3 bases from J, the junction contained 9 bases not matched to a gene. The CDR3 bases are TGTGCCAGCAGCACATCGACAGGGGTCAACAATCAGCCCCAGCATTTT. This gives the protein CASSTSTGVNNQPQHF.